One sample yielded the 8 T cell receptor beta chains listed below, sequenced in a study of Graves' ophthalmopathy and Graves' hyperthyroidism. Using RNA transcripts, the TCR beta CDR3 regions were amplified. HTBI-primed RT-PCR formed the first round, and a multiplex PCR formed the second. TCRdb reprocessed the multiplex PCR reads via MiXCR and lists one record per CDR3 protein. Among 1 million to 1.3 million distinct CDR3 sequences listed, about two fifths were seen once. Sequenced sample: peripheral blood or thyroid tissue (not recorded which). All receptors come from an adult man with Graves' hyperthyroidism.

This clonotype was observed at least ten times. V usage is TRBV10-1 and J usage is TRBJ2-5; D ambiguous. CDR1 is WNHNN, CDR2 SYGVQD, per germline (reference sequence). CDR3 length: 14 amino acids. V was trimmed by 0 bases and J by 5 bases, leaving 10 bases between them. In nucleotides, the CDR3 is TGCGCCAGCAGTGAGTCTCAGGCTGCCGAGACCCAGTACTTC. Translating gives CASSESQAAETQYF.

This clonotype was counted between two and nine times. The J gene is TRBJ1-6, the V gene TRBV7-9; D uncertain. Trimming shortened V by 0 bases and J by 6 bases, and 12 bases separated the two germline ends. Germline CDR1 SEHNR, CDR2 FQNEAQ (reference sequence). The CDR3 length is 16 residues. The CDR3 DNA reads TGTGCCAGCAGCTTAGCCTCTGGGTTCCTTAATTCACCCCTCCACTTT. Amino acid sequence: CASSLASGFLNSPLHF.

This clonotype was counted ten times or more. One end of the junction is discordant with germline, which a read error may explain. V gene TRBV4-3 combines with J gene TRBJ2-7; perhaps TRBD2 as D (6 bases). This CDR3 comprises 14 residues. Germline V CDR1 and CDR2: LGHNA, YSLEER. The CDR3 bases are TGTGCCAGCAGCCAAGGAGCGGGCGCCTACGAGCAGTACTTC. Translated, it gives CASSQGAGAYEQYF.

This clonotype was detected ten times or more. The CDR3 DNA is TGTGCCAGCAGTGAATTCTTAGCGGGGGGGAATCAAGAGACCCAGTACTTC. It is translated as CASSEFLAGGNQETQYF. This chain uses TRBV2 with TRBJ2-5; 11 bases line up with TRBD2. V shed 2 bases, J shed 2 bases, and the junction held 7 bases outside the gene matches. There are 17 residues in the CDR3. CDR1 and CDR2 (germline): SNHLY, FYNNEI.

A note on this clonotype: Here the CDR3 omits its conserved ending phenylalanine or tryptophan, so a read error is the likely source. No DNA is shown, since the ends of the CDR3 on it are uncertain; the CDR3 is the one TCRdb lists. The chain links TRBV5-1 to TRBJ2-2; the table's D call, TRBD1, has no DNA check behind it. Per germline, CDR1 SGHRS and CDR2 YFSETQ. Termini included, the CDR3 measures 10 amino acids. The chain's CDR3 is CASRLTGTGV.

This clonotype has more than one count but fewer than ten. The J gene is TRBJ2-7, the V gene TRBV4-3, with 10 bases that match TRBD2. In germline, CDR1 is LGHNA, CDR2 YSLEER. This CDR3 is 14 amino acids long. V was clipped by 4 bases and J by 6 bases; unmatched bases: 6. This chain's CDR3 is CASSPTSGTIEQYF. The CDR3 DNA reads as TGCGCCAGCAGCCCCACTAGCGGGACGATCGAGCAGTACTTC.

Of note for this clonotype: This may be a read error: a much more frequent sequence differs by one nucleotide. The V and J genes are TRBV7-6 and TRBJ2-7; the match to TRBD2 covers 13 bases. CDR1 and CDR2 from the germline V gene are SGHVS and FNYEAQ. The CDR3 consists of 14 residues. The CDR3 bases are TGTGCCTGCAGCCGGACTAGCGGGAGTACCGAGCAGTACTTC. As protein: CACSRTSGSTEQYF.

This clonotype was seen only a few times. The chain employs TRBV6-5 and TRBJ1-1; a weak D match, TRBD1 (5 bases). From germline, CDR1 is MNHEY and CDR2 SVGAGI. Trimming removed 6 bases from V and 8 bases from J, with 19 bases in between. CDR3 size: 14 residues. The CDR3 bases are TGTGCCAGCAGCGGGACGGGATTACTATCAGAAGCTTTCTTT. Amino acid sequence: CASSGTGLLSEAFF.